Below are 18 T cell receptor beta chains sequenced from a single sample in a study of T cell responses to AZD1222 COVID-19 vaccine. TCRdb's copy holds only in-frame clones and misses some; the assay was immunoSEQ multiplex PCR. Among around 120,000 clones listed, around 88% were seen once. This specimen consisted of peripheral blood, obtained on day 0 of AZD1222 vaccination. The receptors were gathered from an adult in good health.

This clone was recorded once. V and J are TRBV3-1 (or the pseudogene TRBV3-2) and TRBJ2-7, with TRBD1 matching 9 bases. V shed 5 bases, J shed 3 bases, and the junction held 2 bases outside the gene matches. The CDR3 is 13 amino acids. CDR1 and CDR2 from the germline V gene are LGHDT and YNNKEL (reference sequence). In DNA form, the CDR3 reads TGTGCCAGCAGCATGACAGGGGGCTACGAGCAGTACTTC. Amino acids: CASSMTGGYEQYF.

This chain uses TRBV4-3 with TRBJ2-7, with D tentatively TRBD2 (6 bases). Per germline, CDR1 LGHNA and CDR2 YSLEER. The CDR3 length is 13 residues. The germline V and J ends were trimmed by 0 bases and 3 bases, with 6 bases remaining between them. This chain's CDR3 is CASSQEGGYEQYF. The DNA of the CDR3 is TGCGCCAGCAGCCAAGAGGGGGGCTACGAGCAGTACTTC.

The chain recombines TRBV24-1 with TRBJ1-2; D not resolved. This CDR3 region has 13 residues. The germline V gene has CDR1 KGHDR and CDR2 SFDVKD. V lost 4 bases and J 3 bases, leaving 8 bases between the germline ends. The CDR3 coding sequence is TGTGCCACCAGTGAGGAAAGGGACTATGGCTACACCTTC. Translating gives CATSEERDYGYTF.

In DNA form, the CDR3 reads TGTGCCAGTAGAATGACAGGAGCTCCCTTCTCTGGAAACACCATATATTTT. Amino acid sequence: CASRMTGAPFSGNTIYF. V usage is TRBV19 and J usage is TRBJ1-3, with a tentative D call TRBD1 (6 bases). Germline values: CDR1 LNHDA, CDR2 SQIVND (reference sequence). Trimming took 6 bases from V and 0 from J, leaving 18 bases between them. CDR3 length: 17 amino acids.

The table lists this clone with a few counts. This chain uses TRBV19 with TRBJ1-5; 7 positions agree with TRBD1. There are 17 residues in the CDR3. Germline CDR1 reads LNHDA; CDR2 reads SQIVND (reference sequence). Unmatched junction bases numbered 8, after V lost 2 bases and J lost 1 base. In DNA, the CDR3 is TGTGCCAGTAGTATATATGCGGGGGGACAGAGCAATCAGCCCCAGCATTTT. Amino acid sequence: CASSIYAGGQSNQPQHF.

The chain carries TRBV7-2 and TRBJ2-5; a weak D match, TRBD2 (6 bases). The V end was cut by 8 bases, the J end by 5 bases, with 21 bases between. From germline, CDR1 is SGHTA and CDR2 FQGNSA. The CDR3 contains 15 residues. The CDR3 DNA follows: TGTGCCAGCTCGACCGCACCGGGAGAGAAGGAGACCCAGTACTTC. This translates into CASSTAPGEKETQYF.

CDR3 sequence (DNA): TGTGCCAGCAGGCGGACCGGGACAGCGAACGCTAACTATGGCTACACCTTC. The encoded protein is CASRRTGTANANYGYTF. This chain uses TRBV27 with TRBJ1-2, with 7 bases aligning to TRBD1. The trim removed 6 bases at V and 0 bases at J, leaving 13 bases unmatched. CDR3 size: 17 residues. The germline CDR1 and CDR2 sequences are MNHEY and SMNVEV (reference sequence).

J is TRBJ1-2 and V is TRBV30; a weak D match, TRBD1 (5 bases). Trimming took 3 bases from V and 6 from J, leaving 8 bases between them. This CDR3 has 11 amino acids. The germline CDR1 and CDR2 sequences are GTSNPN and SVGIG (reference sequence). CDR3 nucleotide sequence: TGTGCCTGGAGCATAGGGGATGGCTACACCTTC. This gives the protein CAWSIGDGYTF.

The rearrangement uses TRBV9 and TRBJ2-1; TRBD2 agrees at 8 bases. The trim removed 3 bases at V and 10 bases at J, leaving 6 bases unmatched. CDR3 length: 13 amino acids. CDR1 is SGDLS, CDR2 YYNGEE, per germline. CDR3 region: CASSGLAGTEQFF. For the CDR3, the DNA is TGTGCCAGCAGCGGATTAGCGGGAACAGAGCAGTTCTTC.

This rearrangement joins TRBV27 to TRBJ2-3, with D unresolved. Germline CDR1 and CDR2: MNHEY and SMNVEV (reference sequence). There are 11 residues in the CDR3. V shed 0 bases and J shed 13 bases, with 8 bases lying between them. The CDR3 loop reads CASSLSDGEYF. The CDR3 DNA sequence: TGTGCCAGCAGTTTATCGGATGGGGAGTATTTT.

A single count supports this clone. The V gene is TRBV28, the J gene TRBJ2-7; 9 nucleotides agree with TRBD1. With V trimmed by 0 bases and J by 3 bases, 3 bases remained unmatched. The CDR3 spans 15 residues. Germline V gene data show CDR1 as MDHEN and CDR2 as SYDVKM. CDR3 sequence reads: CASSLWDRGIYEQYF. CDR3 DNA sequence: TGTGCCAGCAGTTTATGGGACAGGGGAATCTACGAGCAGTACTTC.

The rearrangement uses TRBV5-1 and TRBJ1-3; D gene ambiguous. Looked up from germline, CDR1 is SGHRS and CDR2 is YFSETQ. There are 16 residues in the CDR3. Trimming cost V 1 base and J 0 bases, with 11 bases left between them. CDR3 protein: CASSLTVASSGNTIYF. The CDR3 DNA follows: TGCGCCAGCAGCTTGACGGTTGCGAGCTCTGGAAACACCATATATTTT.

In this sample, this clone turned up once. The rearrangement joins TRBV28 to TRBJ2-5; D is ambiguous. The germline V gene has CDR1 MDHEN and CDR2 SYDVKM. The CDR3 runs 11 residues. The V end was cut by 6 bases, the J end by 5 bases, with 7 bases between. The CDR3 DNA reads TGTGCCAGCAGCAGAGGTGAGACCCAGTACTTC. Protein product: CASSRGETQYF.

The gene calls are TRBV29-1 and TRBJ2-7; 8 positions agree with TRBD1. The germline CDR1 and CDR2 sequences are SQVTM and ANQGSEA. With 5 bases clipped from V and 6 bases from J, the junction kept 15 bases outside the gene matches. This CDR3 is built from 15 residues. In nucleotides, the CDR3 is TGCAGCGTTTCGGGACAGGCCTCCCAAGGCGGCGAGCAGTACTTC. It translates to CSVSGQASQGGEQYF.

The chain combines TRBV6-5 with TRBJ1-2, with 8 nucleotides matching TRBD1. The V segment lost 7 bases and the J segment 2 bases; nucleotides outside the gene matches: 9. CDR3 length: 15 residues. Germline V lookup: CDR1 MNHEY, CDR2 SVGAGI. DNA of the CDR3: TGTGCCAGCATCTCCGACCGACAGGGGAACTATGGCTACACCTTC. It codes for CASISDRQGNYGYTF.

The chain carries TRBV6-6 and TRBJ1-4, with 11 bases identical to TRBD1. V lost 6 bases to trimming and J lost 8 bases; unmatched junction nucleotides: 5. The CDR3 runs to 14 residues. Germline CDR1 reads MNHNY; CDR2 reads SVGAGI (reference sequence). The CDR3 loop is CASSTGQGAEKLFF. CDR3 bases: TGTGCCAGCAGCACAGGACAGGGGGCGGAAAAACTGTTTTTT.

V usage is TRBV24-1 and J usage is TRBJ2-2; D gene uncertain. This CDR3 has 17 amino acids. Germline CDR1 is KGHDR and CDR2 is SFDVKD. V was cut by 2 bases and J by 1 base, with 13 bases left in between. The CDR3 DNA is TGTGCCACCAGTGATTCCCTCCTGCCAGGGAACACCGGGGAGCTGTTTTTT. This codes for CATSDSLLPGNTGELFF.

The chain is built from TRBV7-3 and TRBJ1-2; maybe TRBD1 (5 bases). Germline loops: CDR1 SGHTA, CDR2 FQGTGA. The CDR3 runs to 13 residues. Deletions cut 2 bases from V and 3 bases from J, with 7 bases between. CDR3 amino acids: CASSLGGDYGYTF. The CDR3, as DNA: TGTGCCAGCAGCTTAGGAGGGGACTATGGCTACACCTTC.